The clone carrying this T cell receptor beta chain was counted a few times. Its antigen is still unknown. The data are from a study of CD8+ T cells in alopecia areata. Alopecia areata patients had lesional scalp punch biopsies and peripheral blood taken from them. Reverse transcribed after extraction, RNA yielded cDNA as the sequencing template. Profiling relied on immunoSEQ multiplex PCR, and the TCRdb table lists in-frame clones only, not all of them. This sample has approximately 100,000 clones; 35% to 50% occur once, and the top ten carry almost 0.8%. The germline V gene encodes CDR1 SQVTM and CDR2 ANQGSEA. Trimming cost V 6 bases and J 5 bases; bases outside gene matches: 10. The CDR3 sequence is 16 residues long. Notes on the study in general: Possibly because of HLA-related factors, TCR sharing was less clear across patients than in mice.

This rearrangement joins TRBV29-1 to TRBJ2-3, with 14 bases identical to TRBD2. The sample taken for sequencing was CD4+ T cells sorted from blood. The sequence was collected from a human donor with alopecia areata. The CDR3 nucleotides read TGCAGCGTCGAAAGACTAGCGGGGGGGCCGATAGATACGCAGTATTTT. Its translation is CSVERLAGGPIDTQYF.